This is a list of T cell receptor beta chains from one sample in a study of CD8 T cells in ankylosing spondylitis. TCRdb re-derived calls from the 5' RACE reads in MiXCR, one entry per CDR3 protein. The sample lists more than 600,000 distinct CDR3 sequences, about 20% seen once, with under 20% in the top ten. The sequenced sample was blood, either unsorted or a sorted T cell fraction (not recorded which). The receptor set was obtained from a male donor with ankylosing spondylitis. Each CDR3 is given with its conserved first and last residue.

V gene	J gene	CDR3 protein
TRBV29-1	TRBJ2-1	CSAPTGDGHAEQFF
TRBV5-1	TRBJ2-1	CASSQPDRGTNEQFF
TRBV7-2	TRBJ2-7	CASSHRGGEQYF
TRBV27	TRBJ2-2	CASSLSGLISQNTGELFF
TRBV7-9	TRBJ2-2	CASSLSARWTGELFF
TRBV16	TRBJ2-3	CASSQSTDTDTQYF
TRBV28	TRBJ2-1	CASSLFREGQYEQFF
TRBV6-1	TRBJ2-7	CASSEQAGGPGEQYF
TRBV2	TRBJ2-5	CASSESYNQETQYF
TRBV9	TRBJ2-7	CASSVEGSPLYEQYF
TRBV27	TRBJ1-1	CASSLSWTGWGTEAFF
TRBV12-3/TRBV12-4	TRBJ2-2	CASRALPGTGTGRNTGELFF
TRBV27	TRBJ2-3	CASSWGQGTDTQYF
TRBV21-1	TRBJ2-4	CASSKTLRGEENIQYF
TRBV18	TRBJ1-6	CASSPTAPGTLSSPLHF
TRBV2	TRBJ2-5	CASNWGGTGQETQYF
TRBV12-3/TRBV12-4	TRBJ2-1	CASSPWDRGDEQFF
TRBV12-3/TRBV12-4	TRBJ2-5	CASSLLNREETQYF
TRBV5-1	TRBJ1-2	CASRGGGFASGYTF
TRBV28	TRBJ2-7	CASSRTSGNHYEQYF
TRBV29-1	TRBJ2-5	CSVLGLTQETQYF
TRBV5-1	TRBJ1-2	CASSAVTGSGYTF
TRBV29-1	TRBJ1-1	CSVEHLSQARFF
TRBV6-2/TRBV6-3	TRBJ1-1	CASSYSGRMNTEAFF
TRBV20-1	TRBJ2-3	CSACRTAIPTDTQYF
TRBV5-1	TRBJ1-3	CTSSIGMGSGNTIYF
TRBV6-4	TRBJ1-2	CASSDEGVGYGYTF
TRBV29-1	TRBJ1-1	CSVRDSLNTEAFF
TRBV9	TRBJ2-6	CASRDPGQGSAGANVLTF
TRBV6-1	TRBJ2-1	CASSTGGQGANEQFF
TRBV3-1	TRBJ1-4	CASSHSQGNEKLFF
TRBV12-3/TRBV12-4	TRBJ1-4	CASSSPMGSTNEKLFF
TRBV5-1	TRBJ2-6	CASSFGGSSGANVLTF
TRBV6-5	TRBJ2-2	CASSYSGWREVTGELFF
TRBV7-9	TRBJ1-4	CASSLVVVTVDEKLFF
TRBV12-3/TRBV12-4	TRBJ2-7	CASSPWGGSDEQYF
TRBV12-3/TRBV12-4	TRBJ1-2	CASSFPAGGGYTF
TRBV12-3/TRBV12-4	TRBJ2-5	CASTPGGEETQYF
TRBV18	TRBJ1-4	CASSPRRDLDEKLFF
TRBV9	TRBJ2-2	CASSEGLAPGELFF
TRBV7-9	TRBJ2-1	CASSTRTSGGGNEQFF
TRBV10-3	TRBJ2-5	CAISETAAGQETLYF
TRBV12-3/TRBV12-4	TRBJ2-7	CASSPIPGTPYEQYF
TRBV28	TRBJ1-2	CASSPGGGRKANYGYTF
TRBV6-2/TRBV6-3	TRBJ2-1	CASSSTGTTPYNEQFF
TRBV7-9	TRBJ2-1	CASSFGQGDYNEQFF
TRBV12-3/TRBV12-4	TRBJ1-2	CASSLSTPYGYTF
TRBV9	TRBJ2-3	CASNTKAGDTQYF
TRBV13	TRBJ1-2	CASSLGKGGNGYTF
TRBV12-3/TRBV12-4	TRBJ2-7	CASSSVAGVSSYEQYF
TRBV12-3/TRBV12-4	TRBJ1-1	CASSPNQGRAEAFF
TRBV20-1	TRBJ2-1	CSAEGTGLAGLAYNEQFF
TRBV27	TRBJ1-5	CASSRTGTIGPQHF
TRBV25-1	TRBJ2-7	CASSEWDKQYF
TRBV7-2	TRBJ2-5	CASSLRQGARETQYF
TRBV28	TRBJ2-7	CASGPYLTATYEQYF
TRBV20-1	TRBJ1-4	CSAFSGPTNEKLFF
TRBV20-1	TRBJ2-7	CSARDFANSYEQYF
TRBV12-3/TRBV12-4	TRBJ2-4	CASSSRGLASNIQYF
TRBV20-1	TRBJ1-1	CSTQTGGAGTEAFF